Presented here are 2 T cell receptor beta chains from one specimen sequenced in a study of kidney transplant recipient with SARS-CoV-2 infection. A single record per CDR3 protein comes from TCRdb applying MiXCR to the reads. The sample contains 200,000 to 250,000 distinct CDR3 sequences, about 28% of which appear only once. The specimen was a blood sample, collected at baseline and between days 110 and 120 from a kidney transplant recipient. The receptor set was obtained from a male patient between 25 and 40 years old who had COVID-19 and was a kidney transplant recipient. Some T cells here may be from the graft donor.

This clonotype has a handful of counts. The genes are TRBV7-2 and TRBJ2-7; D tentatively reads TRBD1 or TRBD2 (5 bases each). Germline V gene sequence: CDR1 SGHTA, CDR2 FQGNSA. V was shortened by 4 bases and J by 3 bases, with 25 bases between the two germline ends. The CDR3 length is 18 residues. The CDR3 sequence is CASSYGTAWRQLIYEQYF. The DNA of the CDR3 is TGTGCCAGCAGCTACGGGACCGCCTGGCGGCAACTCATCTACGAGCAGTACTTC.

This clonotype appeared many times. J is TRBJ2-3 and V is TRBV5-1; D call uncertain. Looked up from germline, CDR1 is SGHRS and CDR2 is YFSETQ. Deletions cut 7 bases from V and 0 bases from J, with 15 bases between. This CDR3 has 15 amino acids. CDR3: CASGPIAASTDTQYF. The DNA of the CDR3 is TGCGCCAGCGGCCCCATCGCAGCTAGCACAGATACGCAGTATTTT.